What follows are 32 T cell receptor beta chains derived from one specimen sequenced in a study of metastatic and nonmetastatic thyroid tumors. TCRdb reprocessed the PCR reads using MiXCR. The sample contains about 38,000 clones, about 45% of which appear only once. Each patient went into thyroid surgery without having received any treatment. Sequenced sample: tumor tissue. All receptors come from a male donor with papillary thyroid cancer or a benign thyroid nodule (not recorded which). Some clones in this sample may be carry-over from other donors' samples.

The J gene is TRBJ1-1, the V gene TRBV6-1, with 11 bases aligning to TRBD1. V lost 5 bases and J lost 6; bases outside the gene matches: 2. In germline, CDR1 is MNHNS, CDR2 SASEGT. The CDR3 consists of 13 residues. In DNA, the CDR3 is TGTGCCAGCAGTCGGGGACAGGGGGCTGAAGCTTTCTTT. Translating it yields CASSRGQGAEAFF.

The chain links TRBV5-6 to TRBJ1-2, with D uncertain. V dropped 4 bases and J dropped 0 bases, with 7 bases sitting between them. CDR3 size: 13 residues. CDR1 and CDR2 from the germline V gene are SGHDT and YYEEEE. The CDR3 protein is CASSRRANYGYTF. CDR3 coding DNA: TGTGCCAGCAGCCGCCGGGCTAACTATGGCTACACCTTC.

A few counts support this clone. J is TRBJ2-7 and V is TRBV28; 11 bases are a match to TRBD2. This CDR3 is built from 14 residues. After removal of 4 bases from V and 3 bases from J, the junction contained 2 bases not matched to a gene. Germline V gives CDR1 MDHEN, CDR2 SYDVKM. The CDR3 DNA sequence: TGTGCCAGCAGTTCCGGGACTAGCGGCTACGAGCAGTACTTC. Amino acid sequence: CASSSGTSGYEQYF.

CDR3 coding DNA: TGTGCCAGCAGCTTAGGAGGGGGGACAGGGTCCTACGAGCAGTACTTC. Its protein product is CASSLGGGTGSYEQYF. The chain uses TRBV11-1 and TRBJ2-7, with 9 positions matching TRBD1. Germline values: CDR1 SGHAT, CDR2 FQDESV (reference sequence). The CDR3 sequence is 16 residues long. V gave up 1 base and J gave up 1 base; unmatched junction bases: 5.

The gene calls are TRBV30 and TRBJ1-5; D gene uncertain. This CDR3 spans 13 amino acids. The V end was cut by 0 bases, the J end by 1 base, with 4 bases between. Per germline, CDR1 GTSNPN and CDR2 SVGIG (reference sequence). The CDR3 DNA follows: TGTGCCTGGAGTGTACGGAGCAATCAGCCCCAGCATTTT. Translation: CAWSVRSNQPQHF.

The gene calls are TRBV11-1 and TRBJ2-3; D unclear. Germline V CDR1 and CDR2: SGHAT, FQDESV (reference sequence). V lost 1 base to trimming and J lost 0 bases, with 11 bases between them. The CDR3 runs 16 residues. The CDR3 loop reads CASSLVQIMSTDTQYF. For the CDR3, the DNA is TGTGCCAGCAGCTTAGTACAGATTATGAGCACAGATACGCAGTATTTT.

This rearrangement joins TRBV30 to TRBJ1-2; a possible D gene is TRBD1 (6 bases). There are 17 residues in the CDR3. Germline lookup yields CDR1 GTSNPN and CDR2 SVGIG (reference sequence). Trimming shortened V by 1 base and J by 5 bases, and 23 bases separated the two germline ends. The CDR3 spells CAWSGGLNSLTFYGYTF. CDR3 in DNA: TGTGCCTGGAGTGGGGGGCTCAACTCCCTCACATTTTATGGCTACACCTTC.

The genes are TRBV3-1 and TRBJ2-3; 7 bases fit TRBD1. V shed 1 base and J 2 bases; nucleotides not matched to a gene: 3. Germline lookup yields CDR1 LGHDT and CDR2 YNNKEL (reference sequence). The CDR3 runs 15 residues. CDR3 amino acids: CASSQGQGDTDTQYF. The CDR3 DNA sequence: TGTGCCAGCAGCCAAGGACAGGGCGACACAGATACGCAGTATTTT.

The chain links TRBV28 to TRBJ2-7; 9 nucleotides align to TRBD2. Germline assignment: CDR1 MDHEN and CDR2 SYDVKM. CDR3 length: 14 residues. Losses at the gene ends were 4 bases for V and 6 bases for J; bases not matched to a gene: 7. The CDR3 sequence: CASSSIAGAGEQYF. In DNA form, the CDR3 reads TGTGCCAGCAGTTCAATAGCGGGAGCGGGCGAGCAGTACTTC.

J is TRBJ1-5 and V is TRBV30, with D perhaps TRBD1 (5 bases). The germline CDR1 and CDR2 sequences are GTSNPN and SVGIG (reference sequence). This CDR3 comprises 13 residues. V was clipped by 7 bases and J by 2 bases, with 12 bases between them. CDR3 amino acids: CAYGGAGNQPQHF. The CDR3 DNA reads TGTGCCTACGGTGGGGCAGGCAATCAGCCCCAGCATTTT.

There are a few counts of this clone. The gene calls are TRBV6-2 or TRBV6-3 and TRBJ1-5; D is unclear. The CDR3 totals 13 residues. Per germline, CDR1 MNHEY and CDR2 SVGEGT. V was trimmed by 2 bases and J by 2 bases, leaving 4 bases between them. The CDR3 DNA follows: TGTGCCAGCAGTTACCAGGGCAATCAGCCCCAGCATTTT. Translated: CASSYQGNQPQHF.

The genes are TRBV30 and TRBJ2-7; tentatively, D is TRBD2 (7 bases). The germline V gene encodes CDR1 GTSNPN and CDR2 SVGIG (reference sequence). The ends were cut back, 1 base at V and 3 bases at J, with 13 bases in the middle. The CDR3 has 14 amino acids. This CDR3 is CAWSGKGGFYEQYF. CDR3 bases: TGTGCCTGGAGTGGTAAGGGGGGGTTCTACGAGCAGTACTTC.

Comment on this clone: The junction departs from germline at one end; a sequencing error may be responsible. As DNA, the CDR3 is TGTGCCAGCAGTTACCACTCGAACACCCGGGAGCTGTTTTTT. As protein: CASSYHSNTRELFF. The V gene is TRBV6-5, the J gene TRBJ2-2; D remains ambiguous. The CDR3 contains 14 residues. Germline lookup yields CDR1 MNHEY and CDR2 SVGAGI.

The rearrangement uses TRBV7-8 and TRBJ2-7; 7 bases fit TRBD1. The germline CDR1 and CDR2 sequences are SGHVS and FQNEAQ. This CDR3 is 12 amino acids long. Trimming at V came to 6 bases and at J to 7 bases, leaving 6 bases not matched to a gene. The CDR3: CASSPTGREQYF. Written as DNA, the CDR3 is TGTGCCAGCAGTCCGACAGGGCGTGAGCAGTACTTC.

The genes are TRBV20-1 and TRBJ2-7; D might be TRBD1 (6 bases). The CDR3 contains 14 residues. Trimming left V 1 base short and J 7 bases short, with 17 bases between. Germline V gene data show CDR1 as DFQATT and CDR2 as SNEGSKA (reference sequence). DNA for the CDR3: TGCAGTGCTAGAGGTCCAGGGGCCCCTAATGAGCAGTACTTC. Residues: CSARGPGAPNEQYF.

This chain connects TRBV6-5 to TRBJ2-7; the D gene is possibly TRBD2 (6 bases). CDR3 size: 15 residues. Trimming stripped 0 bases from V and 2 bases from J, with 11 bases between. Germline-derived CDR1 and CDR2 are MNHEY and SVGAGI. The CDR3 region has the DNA TGTGCCAGCAGTTACTCTTCGGGAGTTGCCTACGAGCAGTACTTC. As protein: CASSYSSGVAYEQYF.

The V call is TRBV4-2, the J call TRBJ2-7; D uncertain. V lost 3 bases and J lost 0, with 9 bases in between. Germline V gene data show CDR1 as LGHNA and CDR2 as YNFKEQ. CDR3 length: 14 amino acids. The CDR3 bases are TGTGCCAGCAGCCAGGGCGTCCTCTCCTACGAGCAGTACTTC. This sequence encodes CASSQGVLSYEQYF.

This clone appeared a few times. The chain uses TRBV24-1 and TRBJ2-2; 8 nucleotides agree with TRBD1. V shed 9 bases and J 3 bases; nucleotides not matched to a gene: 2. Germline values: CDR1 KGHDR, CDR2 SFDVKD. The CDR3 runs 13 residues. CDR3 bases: TGTGCCACCCAGGGGGCGGACACCGGGGAGCTGTTTTTT. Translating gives CATQGADTGELFF.

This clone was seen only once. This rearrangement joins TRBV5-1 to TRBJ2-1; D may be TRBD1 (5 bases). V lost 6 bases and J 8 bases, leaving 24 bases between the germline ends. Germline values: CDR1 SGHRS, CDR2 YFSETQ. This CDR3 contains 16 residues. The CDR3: CASTFGVTVRVHEQFF. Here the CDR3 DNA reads TGCGCCAGCACTTTTGGGGTGACAGTCAGAGTCCATGAGCAGTTCTTC.

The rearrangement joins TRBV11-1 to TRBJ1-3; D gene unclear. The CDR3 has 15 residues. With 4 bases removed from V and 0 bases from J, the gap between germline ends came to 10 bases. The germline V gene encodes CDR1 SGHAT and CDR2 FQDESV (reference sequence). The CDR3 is CASSYGKSSGNTIYF. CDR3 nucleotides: TGTGCCAGCAGCTATGGGAAGAGCTCTGGAAACACCATATATTTT.

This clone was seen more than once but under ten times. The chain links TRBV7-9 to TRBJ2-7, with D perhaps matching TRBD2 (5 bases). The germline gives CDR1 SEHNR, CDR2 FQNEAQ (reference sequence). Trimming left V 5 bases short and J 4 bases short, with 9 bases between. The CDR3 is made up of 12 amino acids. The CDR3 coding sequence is TGTGCCAGCAGCCCTACTAGTTACGAGCAGTACTTC. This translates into CASSPTSYEQYF.

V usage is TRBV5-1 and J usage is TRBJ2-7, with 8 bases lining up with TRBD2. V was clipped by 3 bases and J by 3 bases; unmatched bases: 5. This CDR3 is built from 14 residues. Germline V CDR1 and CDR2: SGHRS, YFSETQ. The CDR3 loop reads CASSSSSGSYEQYF. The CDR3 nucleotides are TGCGCCAGCAGCTCATCAAGCGGGAGCTACGAGCAGTACTTC.

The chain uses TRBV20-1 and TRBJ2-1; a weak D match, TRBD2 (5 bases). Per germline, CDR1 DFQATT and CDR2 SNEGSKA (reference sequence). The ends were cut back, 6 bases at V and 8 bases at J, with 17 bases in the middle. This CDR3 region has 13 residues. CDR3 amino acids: CSAPFRDRHEQFF. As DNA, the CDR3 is TGCAGTGCGCCGTTTCGGGATAGACATGAGCAGTTCTTC.

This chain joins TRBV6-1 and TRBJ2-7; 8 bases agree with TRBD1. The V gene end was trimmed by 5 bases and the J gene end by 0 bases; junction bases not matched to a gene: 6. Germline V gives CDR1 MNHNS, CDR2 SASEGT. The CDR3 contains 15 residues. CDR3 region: CASSPRQGSSYEQYF. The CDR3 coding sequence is TGTGCCAGCAGTCCACGACAGGGGAGCTCCTACGAGCAGTACTTC.

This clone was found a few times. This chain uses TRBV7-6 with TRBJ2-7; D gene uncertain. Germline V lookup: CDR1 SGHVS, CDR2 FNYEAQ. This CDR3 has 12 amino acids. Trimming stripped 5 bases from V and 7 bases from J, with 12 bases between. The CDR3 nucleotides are TGTGCCAGCAGCACCACCGAAAGGGAGCAGTACTTC. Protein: CASSTTEREQYF. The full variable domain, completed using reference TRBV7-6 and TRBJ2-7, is GAGVSQSPRYKVTKRGQDVALRCDPISGHVSLYWYRQALGQGPEFLTYFNYEAQQDKSGLPNDRFSAERPEGSISTLTIQRTEQRDSAMYRCASSTTEREQYFGPGTRLTVT.

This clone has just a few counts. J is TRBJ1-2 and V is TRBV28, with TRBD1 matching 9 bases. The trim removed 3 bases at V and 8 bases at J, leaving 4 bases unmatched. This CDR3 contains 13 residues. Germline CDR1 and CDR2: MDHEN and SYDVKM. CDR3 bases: TGTGCCAGCAGTTTTGGGACAGGGTCCGGCTACACCTTC. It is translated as CASSFGTGSGYTF.

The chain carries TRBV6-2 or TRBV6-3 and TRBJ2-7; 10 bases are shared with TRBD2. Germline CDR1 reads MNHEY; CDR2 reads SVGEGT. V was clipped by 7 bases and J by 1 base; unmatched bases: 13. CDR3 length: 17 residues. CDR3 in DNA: TGTGCCAGCAAACCCATTCTAGCGGGAGTGAAATCCTACGAGCAGTACTTC. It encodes CASKPILAGVKSYEQYF.

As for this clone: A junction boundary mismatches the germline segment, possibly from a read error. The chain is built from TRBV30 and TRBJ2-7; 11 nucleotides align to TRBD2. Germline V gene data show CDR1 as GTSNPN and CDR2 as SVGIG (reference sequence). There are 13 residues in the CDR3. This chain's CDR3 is CAWSLAGGGEHYF. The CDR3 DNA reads TGTGCCTGGAGTCTAGCGGGAGGTGGAGAGCATTACTTC.

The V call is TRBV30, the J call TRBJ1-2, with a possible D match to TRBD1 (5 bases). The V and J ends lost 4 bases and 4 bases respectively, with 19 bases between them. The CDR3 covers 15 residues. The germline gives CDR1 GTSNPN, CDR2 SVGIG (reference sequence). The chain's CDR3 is CAWTQPTGRIYGYTF. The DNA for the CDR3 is TGTGCCTGGACCCAACCCACAGGCCGGATCTATGGCTACACCTTC.

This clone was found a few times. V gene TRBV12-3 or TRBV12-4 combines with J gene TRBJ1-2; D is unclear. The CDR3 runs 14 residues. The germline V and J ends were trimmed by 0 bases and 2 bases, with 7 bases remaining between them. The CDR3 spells CASSLAQANYGYTF. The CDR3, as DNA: TGTGCCAGCAGTTTAGCACAAGCAAACTATGGCTACACCTTC.

The CDR3 protein is CASSAGPSGTDTQYF. The CDR3 DNA sequence: TGTGCCAGCTCCGCGGGGCCTAGCGGTACAGATACGCAGTATTTT. The V and J genes are TRBV6-1 and TRBJ2-3; TRBD2 agrees at 7 bases. The germline V gene has CDR1 MNHNS and CDR2 SASEGT. V trimming: 8 bases; J trimming: 3 bases; junction bases outside the gene matches: 11. The CDR3 totals 15 residues.

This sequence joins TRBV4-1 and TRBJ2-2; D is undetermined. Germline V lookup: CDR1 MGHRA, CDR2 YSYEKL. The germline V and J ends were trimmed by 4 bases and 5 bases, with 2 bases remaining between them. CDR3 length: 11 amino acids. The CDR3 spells CASSRTGELFF. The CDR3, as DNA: TGCGCCAGCAGCCGTACCGGGGAGCTGTTTTTT.